The rows below give T cell receptor beta chains drawn from one sample of a study of shared clonotypes between healthy human individuals. Sequencing used immunoSEQ multiplex PCR; TCRdb keeps in-frame clones, though not all of them. The sample lists hundreds of thousands of clones, approximately 95% occurring once. The sequenced sample was naive CD8+ T cells sorted from blood. The receptors stem from a young woman in good health. CDR3s include the opening cysteine and the closing phenylalanine or tryptophan. The D gene is left open where the match is weak. Some rows have no size entry. The others give once, few or many, or a class for an expanded clone.

clone_size j_call v_call d_call cdr3_length cdr3_aa cdr3_nt
NA TRBJ2-2 TRBV6-5 NA 15 CASTPGSQNTGELFF TGTGCCAGCACCCCCGGGTCCCAAAACACCGGGGAGCTGTTTTTT
NA TRBJ2-7 TRBV5-1 TRBD2 16 CASSVPPLTSSYEQYF TGCGCCAGCAGCGTACCCCCCTTGACTAGCAGCTACGAGCAGTACTTC
NA TRBJ2-2 TRBV7-9 NA 16 CASSFLPSEEPGELFF TGTGCCAGCAGCTTTCTCCCTAGCGAAGAGCCCGGGGAGCTGTTTTTT
NA TRBJ2-1 TRBV7-2 TRBD2 16 CASSLEREGLDNEQFF TGTGCCAGCAGCCTTGAGCGGGAGGGCCTTGACAATGAGCAGTTCTTC
NA TRBJ2-7 TRBV27 TRBD1 14 CASSFGTGGYEQYF TGTGCCAGCAGTTTCGGGACAGGGGGATACGAGCAGTACTTC
NA TRBJ2-1 TRBV5-6 NA 13 CASSLDIKDTGIF TGTGCCAGCAGCTTGGATATAAAGGACACAGGGATCTTC
NA TRBJ2-3 TRBV7-6 TRBD2 18 CASSLAGLAGGPTDTQYF TGTGCCAGCAGCTTAGCGGGACTAGCGGGAGGCCCCACAGATACGCAGTATTTT
NA TRBJ2-3 TRBV5-4 NA 12 CASSSSTDTQYF TGTGCCAGCAGCTCTAGCACAGATACGCAGTATTTT
NA TRBJ1-5 TRBV27 NA 13 CASSTGRRQPQHF TGTGCCAGCAGTACAGGGAGGCGGCAGCCCCAGCATTTT
NA TRBJ2-7 TRBV7-9 TRBD1 13 CASSFQGAYEQYF TGTGCCAGCAGCTTCCAGGGGGCCTACGAGCAGTACTTC
NA TRBJ2-5 TRBV9 TRBD2 16 CASSVEGLANQETQYF TGTGCCAGCAGCGTAGAGGGACTAGCGAACCAAGAGACCCAGTACTTC
NA TRBJ2-7 TRBV6-5 TRBD1 14 CASTPGTGVGEQYF TGTGCCAGCACCCCAGGGACAGGGGTGGGGGAGCAGTACTTC
NA TRBJ1-5 TRBV7-9 TRBD1 13 CASSGDSNQPQHF TGTGCCAGCAGTGGGGACAGTAATCAGCCCCAGCATTTT
NA TRBJ2-7 TRBV7-8 TRBD1 15 CASSLSGQGVYEQYF TGTGCCAGCAGCTTATCAGGACAGGGGGTCTACGAGCAGTACTTC
NA TRBJ1-2 TRBV10-2 NA 12 CASSQPGAGYTF TGCGCCAGCAGCCAACCAGGGGCTGGCTACACCTTC
NA TRBJ2-1 TRBV11-2 TRBD1 16 CASSFGPGQGNNEQFF TGTGCCAGCAGCTTCGGCCCGGGACAGGGAAACAATGAGCAGTTCTTC
NA TRBJ2-7 TRBV27 NA 14 CASSHGTASYEQYF TGTGCCAGCAGTCACGGGACGGCCTCCTACGAGCAGTACTTC
NA TRBJ2-1 TRBV6-4 NA 15 CASSVSGASYNEQFF TGTGCCAGCAGCGTTAGCGGAGCCTCCTACAATGAGCAGTTCTTC
NA TRBJ2-7 TRBV19 TRBD1 13 CASSIGTGDEQYF TGTGCCAGTAGTATTGGGACAGGGGACGAGCAGTACTTC
once TRBJ1-1 TRBV5-1 NA 16 CASSWTTDLMNTEAFF TGCGCCAGCAGCTGGACTACGGACCTAATGAACACTGAAGCTTTCTTT
NA TRBJ1-1 TRBV9 NA 13 CASSVGTDTEAFF TGTGCCAGCAGCGTAGGGACAGACACTGAAGCTTTCTTT
NA TRBJ1-5 TRBV6-1 TRBD1 15 CASSWTGDGSQPQHF TGTGCCAGCAGTTGGACAGGGGATGGTAGTCAGCCCCAGCATTTT
NA TRBJ2-1 TRBV9 NA 11 CASSVTGEQFF TGTGCCAGCAGCGTTACAGGCGAGCAGTTCTTC
NA TRBJ1-1 TRBV28 NA 13 CASNTQGNTEAFF TGTGCCAGCAATACACAGGGGAACACTGAAGCTTTCTTT
NA TRBJ1-4 TRBV19 NA 16 CASSYTGPPLPEKLFF TGTGCCAGTAGTTACACCGGGCCTCCCCTACCTGAAAAACTGTTTTTT
NA TRBJ2-3 TRBV30 NA 10 CACLADTQYF TGTGCCTGCTTGGCAGATACGCAGTATTTT
once TRBJ2-7 TRBV30 NA 14 CAWSVLQGSYEQYF TGTGCCTGGAGTGTACTTCAGGGGAGCTACGAGCAGTACTTC
NA TRBJ2-7 TRBV27 TRBD1 13 CASSRDRHYEQYF TGTGCCAGCAGTCGGGACAGACACTACGAGCAGTACTTC
NA TRBJ2-7 TRBV14 NA 11 CASSHSWEQYF TGTGCCAGCAGCCACTCGTGGGAGCAGTACTTC
NA TRBJ2-1 TRBV19 TRBD2 18 CASSPGQGRAGAYNEQFF TGTGCCAGTAGTCCCGGTCAGGGCCGCGCGGGAGCATACAATGAGCAGTTCTTC
NA TRBJ2-7 TRBV28 TRBD2 13 CASSPSGSYEQYF TGTGCCAGCTCTCCTAGCGGCTCCTACGAGCAGTACTTC
NA TRBJ1-1 TRBV6-1 NA 16 CASSEQGGLQNTEAFF TGTGCCAGCAGTGAACAGGGCGGTTTGCAGAACACTGAAGCTTTCTTT
NA TRBJ2-7 TRBV6-1 NA 14 CASSPRDVSYEQYF TGTGCCAGCAGTCCTCGGGACGTCTCCTACGAGCAGTACTTC
NA TRBJ2-4 TRBV5-8 NA 13 CASSTRLKNIQYF TGTGCCAGCAGCACGCGACTCAAAAACATTCAGTACTTC
NA TRBJ2-2 TRBV5-6 NA 12 CASSLTIGELFF TGTGCCAGCAGCTTAACGATCGGGGAGCTGTTTTTT
NA TRBJ2-3 TRBV7-9 NA 14 CASSPPTSKDTQYF TGTGCCAGCAGCCCGCCCACTAGCAAAGATACGCAGTATTTT
NA TRBJ2-3 TRBV28 TRBD2 16 CASSLSPSGNTDTQYF TGTGCCAGCAGTTTATCCCCTAGCGGGAACACAGATACGCAGTATTTT
once TRBJ1-5 TRBV5-1 TRBD1 14 CANLDREFNQPQHF TGCGCCAATCTTGACAGGGAATTCAATCAGCCCCAGCATTTT
NA TRBJ2-1 TRBV18 NA 15 CASSPPANYYNEQFF TGTGCCAGCTCACCACCAGCTAACTACTACAATGAGCAGTTCTTC
NA TRBJ1-1 TRBV23-1 NA 15 CASSQLSVSDAEAFF TGCGCCAGCAGTCAATTGTCCGTATCGGACGCTGAAGCTTTCTTT
NA TRBJ2-7 TRBV19 TRBD1 15 CASSIKDRPSYEQYF TGTGCCAGTAGTATAAAGGACAGGCCCTCCTACGAGCAGTACTTC
once TRBJ2-3 TRBV6-9 TRBD1 12 CARTWDRDTQYF TGTGCCAGGACGTGGGACAGAGATACGCAGTATTTT
NA TRBJ2-1 TRBV5-8 TRBD1 12 CASRAGGYEQFF TGTGCCAGCAGAGCAGGGGGCTATGAGCAGTTCTTC
NA TRBJ2-7 TRBV18 TRBD1 13 CASSPWTGYEQYF TGTGCCAGCTCACCGTGGACAGGTTACGAGCAGTACTTC
NA TRBJ2-7 TRBV13 TRBD1 15 CASSLGGTGSYEQYF TGTGCCAGCAGCTTAGGGGGGACAGGGTCCTACGAGCAGTACTTC
NA TRBJ2-7 TRBV5-4 NA 14 CASSLEYNSYEQYF TGTGCCAGCAGCTTGGAGTACAACTCCTACGAGCAGTACTTC
NA TRBJ1-5 TRBV6-1 NA 16 CASSELFGRSNQPQHF TGTGCCAGCAGTGAACTCTTCGGGAGAAGCAATCAGCCCCAGCATTTT
NA TRBJ1-6 TRBV29-1 NA 13 CSVETGFNSPLHF TGCAGCGTGGAGACAGGATTTAATTCACCCCTCCACTTT